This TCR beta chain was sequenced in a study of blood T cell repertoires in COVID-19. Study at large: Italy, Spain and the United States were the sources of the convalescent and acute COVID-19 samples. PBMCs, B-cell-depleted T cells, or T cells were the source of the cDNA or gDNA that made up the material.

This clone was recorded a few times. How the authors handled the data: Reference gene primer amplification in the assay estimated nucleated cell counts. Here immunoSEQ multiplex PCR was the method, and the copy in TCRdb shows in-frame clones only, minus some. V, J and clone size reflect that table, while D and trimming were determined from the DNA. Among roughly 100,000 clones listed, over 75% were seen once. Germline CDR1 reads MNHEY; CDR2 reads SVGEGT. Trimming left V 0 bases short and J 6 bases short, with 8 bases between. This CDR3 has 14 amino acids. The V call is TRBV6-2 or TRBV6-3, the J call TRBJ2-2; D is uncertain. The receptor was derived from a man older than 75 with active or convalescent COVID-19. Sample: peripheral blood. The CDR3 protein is CASSYSVQAGELFF. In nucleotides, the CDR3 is TGTGCCAGCAGTTACTCGGTTCAGGCCGGGGAGCTGTTTTTT.